The 6 T cell receptor beta chains reported below all come from one sample, sequenced in a study of brain T cells in children with intractable seizures. Documented time point: blood from clinic visit 5 months post-surgery; TSC patient then seizure free. Only in-frame clones appear in the TCRdb table, and some are missing; sequencing was by immunoSEQ multiplex PCR. The repertoire holds 340,000 or so clones, with over 90% as singletons. Sequenced here: peripheral blood, sampled less than 6 months after surgery. The source is a boy under two years old with tuberous sclerosis and intractable seizures.

This chain uses TRBV10-1 with TRBJ2-7; D is possibly TRBD1 or TRBD2 (5 bases each). The V and J ends lost 6 bases and 5 bases respectively, with 14 bases between them. Germline CDR1 WNHNN, CDR2 SYGVQD (reference sequence). This CDR3 comprises 13 residues. CDR3 DNA: TGCGCCAGCAGCCGGGACCCGACCCACGAGCAGTACTTC. Amino acid sequence: CASSRDPTHEQYF.

The chain recombines TRBV19 with TRBJ2-1; D may be TRBD1 or TRBD2 (5 bases each). Germline V gene sequence: CDR1 LNHDA, CDR2 SQIVND (reference sequence). There are 17 residues in the CDR3. Trimming cost V 9 bases and J 1 base, with 22 bases left between them. In DNA form, the CDR3 reads TGTGCCAGCACCTTCGGAGAGGGGCTTCGTTCCTACAATGAGCAGTTCTTC. Amino acids: CASTFGEGLRSYNEQFF.

The chain is built from TRBV11-3 and TRBJ2-1; 12 bases are shared with TRBD2. V dropped 0 bases and J dropped 5; count of bases not matched to a gene: 5. The germline gives CDR1 SGHNT, CDR2 YENEEA. The CDR3 runs to 17 residues. CDR3 DNA sequence: TGTGCCAGCAGCTTAGAGGGCACTAGCGGGGGGAACAATGAGCAGTTCTTC. Its protein is CASSLEGTSGGNNEQFF.

V usage is TRBV5-1 and J usage is TRBJ1-2; no clear D. This CDR3 region has 15 residues. CDR1 and CDR2 (germline): SGHRS, YFSETQ. V was trimmed by 2 bases and J by 2 bases, leaving 13 bases between them. In DNA form, the CDR3 reads TGCGCCAGCAGCTTTAGTCCCTTAGACAACTATGGCTACACCTTC. Protein product: CASSFSPLDNYGYTF.

The CDR3 region is CASSFTDRSPYNEQFF. DNA of the CDR3: TGTGCCAGCAGCTTTACCGACAGGTCCCCCTACAATGAGCAGTTCTTC. The chain joins TRBV7-9 to TRBJ2-1, with a tentative D call TRBD1 (6 bases). The CDR3 length is 16 residues. Trimming shortened V by 3 bases and J by 2 bases, and 14 bases separated the two germline ends. Germline loops: CDR1 SEHNR, CDR2 FQNEAQ (reference sequence). The entire variable domain, with the rest obtained from reference TRBV7-9 and TRBJ2-1, is as follows: DTGVSQNPRHKITKRGQNVTFRCDPISEHNRLYWYRQTLGQGPEFLTYFQNEAQLEKSRLLSDRFSAERPKGSFSTLEIQRTEQGDSAMYLCASSFTDRSPYNEQFFGPGTRLTVL.

The V call is TRBV28, the J call TRBJ2-5, with a tentative D call TRBD1 (5 bases). The CDR3 length is 15 residues. Germline V gene data show CDR1 as MDHEN and CDR2 as SYDVKM. Trimming removed 4 bases from V and 4 bases from J, with 16 bases in between. This chain's CDR3 is CASSSRNPGAETQYF. CDR3 DNA: TGTGCCAGCAGTTCCAGAAACCCTGGGGCAGAGACCCAGTACTTC.